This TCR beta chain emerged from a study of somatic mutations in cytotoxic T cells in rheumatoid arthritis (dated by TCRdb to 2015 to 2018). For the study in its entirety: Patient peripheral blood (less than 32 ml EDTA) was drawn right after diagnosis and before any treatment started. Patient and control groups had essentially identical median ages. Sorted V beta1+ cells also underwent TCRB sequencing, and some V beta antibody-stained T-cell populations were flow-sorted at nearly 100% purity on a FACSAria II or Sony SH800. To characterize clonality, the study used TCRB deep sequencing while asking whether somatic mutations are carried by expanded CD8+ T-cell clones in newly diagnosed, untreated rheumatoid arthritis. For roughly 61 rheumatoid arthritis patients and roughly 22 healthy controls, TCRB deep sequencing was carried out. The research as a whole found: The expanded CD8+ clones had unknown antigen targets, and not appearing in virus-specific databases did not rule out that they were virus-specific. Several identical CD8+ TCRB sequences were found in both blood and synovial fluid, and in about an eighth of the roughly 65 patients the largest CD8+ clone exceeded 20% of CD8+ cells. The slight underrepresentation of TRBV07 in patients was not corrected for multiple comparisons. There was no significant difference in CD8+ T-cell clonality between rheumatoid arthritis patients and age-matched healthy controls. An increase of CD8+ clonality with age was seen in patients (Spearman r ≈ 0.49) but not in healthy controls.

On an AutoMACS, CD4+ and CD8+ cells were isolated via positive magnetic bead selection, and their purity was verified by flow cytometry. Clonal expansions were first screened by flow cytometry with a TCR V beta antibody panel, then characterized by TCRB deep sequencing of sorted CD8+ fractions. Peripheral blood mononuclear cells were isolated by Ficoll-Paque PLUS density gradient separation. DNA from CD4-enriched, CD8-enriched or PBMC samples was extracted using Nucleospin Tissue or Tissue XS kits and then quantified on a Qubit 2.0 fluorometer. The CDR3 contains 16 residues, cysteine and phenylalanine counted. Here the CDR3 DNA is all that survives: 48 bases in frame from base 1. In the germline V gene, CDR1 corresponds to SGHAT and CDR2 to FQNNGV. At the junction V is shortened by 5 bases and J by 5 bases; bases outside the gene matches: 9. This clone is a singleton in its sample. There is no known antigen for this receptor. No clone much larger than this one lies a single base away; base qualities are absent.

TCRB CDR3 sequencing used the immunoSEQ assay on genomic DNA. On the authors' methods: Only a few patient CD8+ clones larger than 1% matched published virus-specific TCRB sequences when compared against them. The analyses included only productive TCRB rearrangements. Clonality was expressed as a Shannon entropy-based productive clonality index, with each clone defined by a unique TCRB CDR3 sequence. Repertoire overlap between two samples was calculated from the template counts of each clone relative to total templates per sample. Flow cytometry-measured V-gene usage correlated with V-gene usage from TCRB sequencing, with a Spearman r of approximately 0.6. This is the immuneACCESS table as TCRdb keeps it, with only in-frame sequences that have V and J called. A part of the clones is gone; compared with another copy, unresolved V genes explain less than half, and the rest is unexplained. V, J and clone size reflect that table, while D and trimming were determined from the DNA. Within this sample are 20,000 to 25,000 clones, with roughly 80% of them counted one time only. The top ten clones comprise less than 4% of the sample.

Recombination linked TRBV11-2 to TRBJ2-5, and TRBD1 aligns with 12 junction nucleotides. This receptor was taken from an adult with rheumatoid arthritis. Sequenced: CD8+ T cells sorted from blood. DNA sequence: TGTGCCAGCAGCGAGCCCCTGGGACAGGGGGCTGAGACCCAGTACTTC. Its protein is CASSEPLGQGAETQYF. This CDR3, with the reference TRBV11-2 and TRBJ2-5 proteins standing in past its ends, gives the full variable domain EAGVAQSPRYKIIEKRQSVAFWCNPISGHATLYWYQQILGQGPKLLIQFQNNGVVDDSQLPKDRFSAERLKGVDSTLKIQPAKLEDSAVYLCASSEPLGQGAETQYFGPGTRLLVL.